Sequencing of this TCR beta chain was carried out in a study of blood T cells in healthy people across ages. Whole-study results and caveats: A roughly linear age-dependent decrease characterized TCR beta diversity per million T cells. Naive CD4+ cell counts and diversity both ran higher in long-lived than in aged donors.

Germline V gives CDR1 ENHRY, CDR2 SYGVKD. Germline trimming cut 6 bases from V and 5 bases from J; bases unmatched to any gene: 5. This CDR3 contains 14 residues. Only a few counts were recorded for this clonotype. The antigen is undetermined. Alongside a J-beta primer mix, a sample-barcoded 5' primer served in a second PCR lasting roughly 7 to 11 cycles. Every sample produced at least 2.5 million CDR3-containing paired-end reads. TCRdb reanalysed the 5' RACE reads using MiXCR and keeps one entry per CDR3 protein. The data contain about 730,000 distinct CDR3 sequences, more than 40% of them singletons. Researchers report isolating at least 6 million PBMCs per sample.

The V call is TRBV10-3, the J call TRBJ2-1, with 9 nucleotides matching TRBD2. The receptor's source is a woman aged 60-75 years in good health. Sequencing was done on a sample of blood. This CDR3 reads CAISSSGGHNEQFF. The CDR3 DNA reads as TGTGCCATCAGCAGTAGCGGGGGCCACAATGAGCAGTTCTTC.